The 30 T cell receptor beta chains presented below share a single source sample, sequenced in a study of a mutant IDH1 vaccine in newly diagnosed glioma. Their antigens are not known. This sample's time point: week 47, end of study. Every single dose of the vaccine, 300 ug of mutant IDH1 20-mer peptide, came with topical imiquimod. Sequencing was performed with immunoSEQ multiplex PCR; in TCRdb, only in-frame clones are kept and a portion is missing. The sample lists about 13,000 clones; roughly 79% were seen once. The sequencing here drew on PBMCs, taken from a glioma patient whose treatment included an IDH1 peptide vaccine. The receptor source for this set is a woman aged 40 to 49 with glioma.

The chain employs TRBV10-3 and TRBJ2-3, with 15 bases identical to TRBD2. The CDR3 covers 17 residues. CDR1 is ENHRY and CDR2 is SYGVKD in the germline V gene. J lost 1 base, V lost 4 bases, and 3 bases had no gene match. The CDR3 DNA sequence: TGTGCCATCAGTGGGACTAGCGGGAGGGCCGGCACAGATACGCAGTATTTT. It translates to CAISGTSGRAGTDTQYF.

The V call is TRBV7-6, the J call TRBJ2-2; 7 nucleotides line up with TRBD1. This CDR3 has 15 residues. In germline, CDR1 is SGHVS, CDR2 FNYEAQ. V was clipped by 4 bases and J by 0 bases; unmatched bases: 2. In DNA form, the CDR3 reads TGTGCCAGCAGCTACGGGACAGCGAACACCGGGGAGCTGTTTTTT. Residues: CASSYGTANTGELFF.

The gene calls are TRBV27 and TRBJ1-2; D is ambiguous. Germline values: CDR1 MNHEY, CDR2 SMNVEV (reference sequence). This CDR3 has 14 amino acids. V was clipped by 2 bases and J by 4 bases, with 11 bases between them. CDR3 nucleotide sequence: TGTGCCAGCAGTTTACGGCCCCTTGGCTATGGCTACACCTTC. This codes for CASSLRPLGYGYTF.

This clone was counted between two and nine times. The gene calls are TRBV5-4 and TRBJ2-1; D remains ambiguous. The germline gives CDR1 SGHNT, CDR2 YYREEE (reference sequence). The CDR3 is 13 amino acids. V was pared by 6 bases and J by 2 bases, with 9 bases between. The CDR3, as DNA: TGTGCCAGCAATCCAGATCCCTACAATGAGCAGTTCTTC. Protein product: CASNPDPYNEQFF.

The chain uses TRBV6-1 and TRBJ2-7; either TRBD1 or TRBD2 may fit D (7 bases each). There are 16 residues in the CDR3. V was trimmed by 4 bases and J by 2 bases, leaving 18 bases between them. Germline values: CDR1 MNHNS, CDR2 SASEGT. The DNA for the CDR3 is TGTGCCAGCAGTGGCAGGGAGGGGACAGAAGCCTACGAGCAGTACTTC. It yields the protein CASSGREGTEAYEQYF.

The rearrangement joins TRBV6-1 to TRBJ2-1, with no clear D. Trimming took 2 bases from V and 8 from J, leaving 10 bases between them. Germline assignment: CDR1 MNHNS and CDR2 SASEGT. This CDR3 is built from 13 residues. The CDR3 DNA reads TGTGCCAGCAGTGAAAGTTTATCTGATGAGCAGTTCTTC. Its translation: CASSESLSDEQFF.

The chain joins TRBV2 to TRBJ1-3, with TRBD1 identical over 9 bases. Germline lookup yields CDR1 SNHLY and CDR2 FYNNEI. The CDR3 covers 18 residues. J lost 1 base, V lost 7 bases, and 14 bases had no gene match. CDR3 protein: CASTALRTGVQSGNTIYF. Written as DNA, the CDR3 is TGTGCCAGCACCGCATTGAGGACAGGGGTCCAATCTGGAAACACCATATATTTT.

In its sample, this clone was seen once. The chain employs TRBV10-3 and TRBJ2-2; 9 bases are a match to TRBD2. In germline, CDR1 is ENHRY, CDR2 SYGVKD. V shed 6 bases and J 4 bases; nucleotides not matched to a gene: 12. The CDR3 totals 17 residues. The CDR3 DNA reads TGTGCCATCAGCCCAGGGGCGGGAGGGCCGAGCACCGGGGAGCTGTTTTTT. Residues: CAISPGAGGPSTGELFF.

The chain links TRBV7-8 to TRBJ2-1; 12 positions match TRBD2. CDR1 and CDR2 (germline): SGHVS, FQNEAQ. J was trimmed by 13 bases and V by 3 bases; bases with no gene match: 16. There are 17 residues in the CDR3. The CDR3 region is CASSFPNRLAGERPQFF. CDR3 DNA: TGTGCCAGCAGCTTCCCCAATAGACTAGCGGGAGAGCGTCCACAGTTCTTC. The full variable domain, in which reference TRBV7-8 and TRBJ2-1 provide the parts outside the CDR3, is GAGVSQSPRYKVAKRGQDVALRCDPISGHVSLFWYQQALGQGPEFLTYFQNEAQLDKSGLPSDRFFAERPEGSVSTLKIQRTQQEDSAVYLCASSFPNRLAGERPQFFGPGTRLTVL.

The chain has TRBV7-2 and TRBJ2-3; 8 bases line up with TRBD2. From germline, CDR1 is SGHTA and CDR2 FQGNSA. With 5 bases clipped from V and 5 bases from J, the junction kept 18 bases outside the gene matches. The CDR3 has 18 amino acids. The CDR3 DNA follows: TGTGCCAGCAGCCACCTGATCACTAGCGGCGTTGGGGGAGATACGCAGTATTTT. Encoded protein: CASSHLITSGVGGDTQYF.

This sequence joins TRBV9 and TRBJ2-2; 12 bases align to TRBD2. This CDR3 spans 20 amino acids. Germline loops: CDR1 SGDLS, CDR2 YYNGEE. V shed 1 base, J shed 2 bases, and the junction held 12 bases outside the gene matches. The CDR3 DNA follows: TGTGCCAGCAGCGTAAGATCTAGGGCTGGACTAGCGGGAAACACCGGGGAGCTGTTTTTT. Translating it yields CASSVRSRAGLAGNTGELFF.

CDR3 bases: TGTGCCAGCAGCTTAGGAAGTAGCCTGGGGGAAAAACTGTTTTTT. Protein: CASSLGSSLGEKLFF. This rearrangement joins TRBV7-8 to TRBJ1-4, with unresolved D. Germline-derived CDR1 and CDR2 are SGHVS and FQNEAQ. The CDR3 runs to 15 residues. The V gene lost 1 base and the J gene lost 8 bases, with 14 bases spanning the gap.

The rearrangement joins TRBV7-9 to TRBJ1-3; D may be TRBD1 (5 bases). V was cut by 8 bases and J by 0 bases, with 17 bases left in between. Germline values: CDR1 SEHNR, CDR2 FQNEAQ (reference sequence). This CDR3 has 16 residues. CDR3 region: CASSLGAGLSGNTIYF. For the CDR3, the DNA is TGTGCCAGCTCCCTAGGGGCAGGGCTCTCTGGAAACACCATATATTTT.

The chain has TRBV15 and TRBJ1-4; tentatively, D is TRBD1 (5 bases). The germline V and J ends were trimmed by 0 bases and 8 bases, with 19 bases remaining between them. This CDR3 spans 17 amino acids. Germline V gene data show CDR1 as LNHNV and CDR2 as YYDKDF (reference sequence). CDR3 DNA: TGTGCCACCAGCAGAGATCAGGGTGGGATATCGAGGGAAAAACTGTTTTTT. Its protein is CATSRDQGGISREKLFF.

This clone was seen only a few times. The chain combines TRBV28 with TRBJ1-2; D is ambiguous. CDR3 length: 11 residues. The V end was cut by 11 bases, the J end by 6 bases, with 13 bases between. Germline V lookup: CDR1 MDHEN, CDR2 SYDVKM. The CDR3 region has the DNA TGTGCCGCCGAAAGGGTTGATGGCTACACCTTC. Translating it yields CAAERVDGYTF.

This chain uses TRBV19 with TRBJ1-1, with TRBD1 as a possible D gene (6 bases). CDR1 LNHDA and CDR2 SQIVND come from the germline V gene (reference sequence). This CDR3 region has 16 residues. With 6 bases removed from V and 6 bases from J, the gap between germline ends came to 23 bases. Written as DNA, the CDR3 is TGTGCCAGTAGCCTCGGGGGTAGGGCTTCAGGGGCTGAAGCTTTCTTT. Encoded protein: CASSLGGRASGAEAFF. The complete variable domain, with remaining parts taken from reference TRBV19 and TRBJ1-1, reads DGGITQSPKYLFRKEGQNVTLSCEQNLNHDAMYWYRQDPGQGLRLIYYSQIVNDFQKGDIAEGYSVSREKKESFPLTVTSAQKNPTAFYLCASSLGGRASGAEAFFGQGTRLTVV.

The rearrangement uses TRBV5-1 and TRBJ1-6; D is perhaps TRBD1 (5 bases). V was clipped by 5 bases and J by 7 bases, with 10 bases between them. Germline V CDR1 and CDR2: SGHRS, YFSETQ. CDR3 length equals 13 residues. CDR3 bases: TGCGCCAGCAGTCTCGACAGAAATTCACCCCTCCACTTT. Encoded protein: CASSLDRNSPLHF.

The rearrangement joins TRBV18 to TRBJ2-1; the match to TRBD2 covers 9 bases. J was trimmed by 0 bases and V by 1 base; bases with no gene match: 7. CDR1 and CDR2 (germline): KGHSH, LQKENI. The CDR3 is made up of 18 amino acids. The CDR3 reads CASSPLGVSGSSYNEQFF. Written as DNA, the CDR3 is TGTGCCAGCTCACCACTGGGGGTTAGCGGGAGCTCCTACAATGAGCAGTTCTTC.

J is TRBJ2-3 and V is TRBV6-5, with D tentatively TRBD1 (5 bases). Looked up from germline, CDR1 is MNHEY and CDR2 is SVGAGI. V lost 6 bases and J lost 5, with 12 bases in between. The length of the CDR3 is 13 residues. The CDR3 DNA reads TGTGCCAGCAGGGAATCAGGGAAAGATACGCAGTATTTT. Translation: CASRESGKDTQYF.

The chain carries TRBV6-5 and TRBJ2-7; 8 bases align to TRBD1. Germline trimming cut 0 bases from V and 7 bases from J; bases unmatched to any gene: 5. The CDR3 has 14 amino acids. Per germline, CDR1 MNHEY and CDR2 SVGAGI. Here the CDR3 DNA reads TGTGCCAGCAGTTACTCAGCCTGGACAGGGGAGCAGTACTTC. It is translated as CASSYSAWTGEQYF.

This clone has just one count. The chain is built from TRBV9 and TRBJ1-2, with 9 bases lining up with TRBD1. Losses at the gene ends were 5 bases for V and 2 bases for J; bases not matched to a gene: 4. The CDR3 is 14 residues long. Germline loops: CDR1 SGDLS, CDR2 YYNGEE. Here the CDR3 reads CASSPGTGNYGYTF. For the CDR3, the DNA is TGTGCCAGCAGTCCCGGGACAGGGAACTATGGCTACACCTTC.

In this sample, this clone is medium-sized (0.01 to 0.1%). This rearrangement joins TRBV6-1 to TRBJ1-1; no definite D call. CDR3 size: 13 residues. Looked up from germline, CDR1 is MNHNS and CDR2 is SASEGT. V was shortened by 7 bases and J by 8 bases, with 17 bases between the two germline ends. As DNA, the CDR3 is TGTGCCAGCATCGGAGGGAGAGGGAGGGAAGCTTTCTTT. It yields the protein CASIGGRGREAFF.

The rearrangement uses TRBV2 and TRBJ2-1; D possibly matches TRBD1 or TRBD2 (5 bases each). This CDR3 has 16 amino acids. Deletions cut 6 bases from V and 1 base from J, with 16 bases between. Germline V CDR1 and CDR2: SNHLY, FYNNEI. The CDR3 sequence: CASRGPGTSSYNEQFF. In DNA form, the CDR3 reads TGTGCCAGCAGGGGACCTGGGACGAGTTCCTACAATGAGCAGTTCTTC.

The rearrangement uses TRBV6-5 and TRBJ1-2; TRBD1 is a possible D gene (6 bases). Germline V lookup: CDR1 MNHEY, CDR2 SVGAGI. CDR3 length: 13 amino acids. Between the trimmed V and J ends, which lost 6 bases and 8 bases, there was a span of 16 bases. The CDR3 sequence is CASREGGREGYTF. The CDR3 DNA follows: TGTGCCAGCAGAGAGGGGGGTAGAGAGGGCTACACCTTC.

The chain recombines TRBV4-2 with TRBJ2-1; 15 positions agree with TRBD2. This CDR3 comprises 15 residues. Germline CDR1 is LGHNA and CDR2 is YNFKEQ. J gave up 12 bases and V 0 bases, and 3 bases lay outside the gene matches. The CDR3, as DNA: TGTGCCAGCAGCCAAGATCTGGGACTAGCGGGAGGGCAGTTCTTC. Protein product: CASSQDLGLAGGQFF.

This sequence joins TRBV28 and TRBJ2-3; 7 nucleotides agree with TRBD1. The CDR3 is made up of 16 amino acids. Germline values: CDR1 MDHEN, CDR2 SYDVKM. With 3 bases clipped from V and 5 bases from J, the junction kept 11 bases outside the gene matches. CDR3 nucleotide sequence: TGTGCCAGCAGTTTCGACGGCGACAGGGTTGGAGATACGCAGTATTTT. It encodes CASSFDGDRVGDTQYF.

This clone appeared once. V and J are TRBV14 and TRBJ2-3; 7 bases are shared with TRBD2. CDR1 and CDR2 (germline): SGHDN, FVKESK. The CDR3 totals 12 residues. The V and J ends lost 3 bases and 10 bases, in that order; junction bases with no gene match: 4. This CDR3 reads CASSHSTSPQYF. The CDR3 DNA is TGTGCCAGCAGCCATTCGACTAGCCCGCAGTATTTT.

This clone was found a few times. This rearrangement joins TRBV10-3 to TRBJ1-1, with a weak D call TRBD1 (5 bases). CDR1 is ENHRY, CDR2 SYGVKD, per germline. There are 12 residues in the CDR3. V lost 3 bases to trimming and J lost 6 bases, with 8 bases between them. The DNA of the CDR3 is TGTGCCATCAGTGAACGGGGGGCTGAAGCTTTCTTT. Translating gives CAISERGAEAFF.

V and J are TRBV13 and TRBJ2-7, with 8 bases identical to TRBD2. The CDR3 totals 15 residues. The ends lost 5 bases at V and 6 bases at J; junction bases unmatched: 12. CDR1 and CDR2 (germline): PRHDT, FYEKMQ (reference sequence). CDR3 sequence reads: CASSPVTSGRGEQYF. In DNA form, the CDR3 reads TGTGCCAGCAGCCCGGTAACCAGCGGGAGAGGCGAGCAGTACTTC.

This CDR3 is CASSFLRLEALFF. The CDR3 DNA reads TGTGCCAGCAGCTTTCTCCGGTTGGAGGCACTGTTTTTT. The chain employs TRBV7-2 and TRBJ1-4, with D hard to call. V lost 3 bases and J 13 bases, leaving 15 bases between the germline ends. Germline CDR1 is SGHTA and CDR2 is FQGNSA. The CDR3 loop spans 13 amino acids. The full variable domain, completed using reference TRBV7-2 and TRBJ1-4, is GAGVSQSPSNKVTEKGKDVELRCDPISGHTALYWYRQSLGQGLEFLIYFQGNSAPDKSGLPSDRFSAERTGGSVSTLTIQRTQQEDSAVYLCASSFLRLEALFFGSGTQLSVL.